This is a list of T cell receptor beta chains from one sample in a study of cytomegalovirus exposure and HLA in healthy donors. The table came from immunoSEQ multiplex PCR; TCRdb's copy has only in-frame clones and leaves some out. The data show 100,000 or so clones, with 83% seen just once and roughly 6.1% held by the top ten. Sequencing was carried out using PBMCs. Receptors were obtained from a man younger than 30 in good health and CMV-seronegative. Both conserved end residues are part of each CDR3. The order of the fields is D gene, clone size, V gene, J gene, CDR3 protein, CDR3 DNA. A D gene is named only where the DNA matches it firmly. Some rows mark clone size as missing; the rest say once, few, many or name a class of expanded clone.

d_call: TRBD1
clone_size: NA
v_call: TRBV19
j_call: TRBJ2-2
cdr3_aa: CASREQGYTGELFF
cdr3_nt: TGTGCCAGTAGGGAACAGGGGTACACCGGGGAGCTGTTTTTT

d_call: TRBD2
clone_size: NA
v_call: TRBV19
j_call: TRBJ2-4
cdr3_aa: CASSKGTSGNLAKNIQYF
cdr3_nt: TGTGCCAGTAGTAAAGGGACTAGCGGGAACTTAGCCAAAAACATTCAGTACTTC

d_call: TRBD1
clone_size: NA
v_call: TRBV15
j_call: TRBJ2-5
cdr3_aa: CATRGPGDRMGETQYF
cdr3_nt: TGTGCCACCAGGGGACCGGGGGACAGGATGGGGGAGACCCAGTACTTC

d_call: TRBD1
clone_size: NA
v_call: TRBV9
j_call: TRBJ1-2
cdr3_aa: CASSVSGTGGYGYTF
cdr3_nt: TGTGCCAGCAGCGTATCCGGGACAGGGGGCTATGGCTACACCTTC

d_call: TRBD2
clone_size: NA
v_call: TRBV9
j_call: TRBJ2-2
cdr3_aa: CASSVRAGVSTGELFF
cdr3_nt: TGTGCCAGCAGCGTAAGAGCGGGAGTGAGCACCGGGGAGCTGTTTTTT

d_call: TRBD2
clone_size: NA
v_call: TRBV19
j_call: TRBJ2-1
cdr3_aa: CASSVTTSVRNEQFF
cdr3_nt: TGTGCCAGTAGTGTCACGACTAGCGTTAGGAATGAGCAGTTCTTC

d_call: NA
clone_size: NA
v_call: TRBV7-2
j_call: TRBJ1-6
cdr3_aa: CASSLSMTGSSYNSPLHF
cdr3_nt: TGTGCCAGCAGCTTATCAATGACAGGAAGCTCCTATAATTCACCCCTCCACTTT

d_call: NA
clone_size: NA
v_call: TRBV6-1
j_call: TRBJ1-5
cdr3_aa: CASSEQPQGVYQPQHF
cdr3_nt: TGTGCCAGCAGTGAACAGCCACAGGGTGTCTATCAGCCCCAGCATTTT

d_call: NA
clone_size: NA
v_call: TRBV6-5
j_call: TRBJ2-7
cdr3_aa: CASSDYSYEQYF
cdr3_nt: TGTGCCAGCAGCGACTACTCCTACGAGCAGTACTTC

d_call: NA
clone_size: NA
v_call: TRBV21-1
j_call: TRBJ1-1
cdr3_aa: CASSKEQGNTEAFF
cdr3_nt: TGTGCCAGCAGCAAAGAACAGGGGAATACTGAAGCTTTCTTT

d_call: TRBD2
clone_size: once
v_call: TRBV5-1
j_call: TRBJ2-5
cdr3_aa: CASSFGTSGMRETQYF
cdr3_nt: TGCGCCAGCAGCTTCGGGACTAGCGGGATGAGGGAGACCCAGTACTTC

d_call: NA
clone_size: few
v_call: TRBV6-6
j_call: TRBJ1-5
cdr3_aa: CASSSEGGGNQPQHF
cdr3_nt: TGTGCCAGCAGCAGCGAGGGGGGAGGGAATCAGCCCCAGCATTTT

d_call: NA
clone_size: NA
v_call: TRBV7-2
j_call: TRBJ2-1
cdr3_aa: CASSLARLSLGDEQFF
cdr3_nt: TGTGCCAGCAGCTTAGCAAGGCTCTCCTTAGGAGATGAGCAGTTCTTC

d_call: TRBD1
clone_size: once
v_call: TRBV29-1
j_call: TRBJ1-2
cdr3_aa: CSAPVPQGARGYTF
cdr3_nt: TGCAGCGCCCCGGTGCCACAGGGGGCGCGTGGCTACACCTTC

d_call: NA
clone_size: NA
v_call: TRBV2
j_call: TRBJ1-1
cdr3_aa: CASSDWGVAFF
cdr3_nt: TGTGCCAGCAGTGACTGGGGGGTAGCTTTCTTT

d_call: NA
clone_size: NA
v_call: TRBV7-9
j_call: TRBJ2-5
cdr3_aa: CASSSDREETQYF
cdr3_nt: TGTGCCAGCAGCTCCGACAGAGAAGAGACCCAGTACTTC

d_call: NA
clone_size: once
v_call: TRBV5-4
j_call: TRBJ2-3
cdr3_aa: CASRYGGWANTDTQYF
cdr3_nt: TGTGCCAGCAGATATGGAGGCTGGGCGAACACAGATACGCAGTATTTT

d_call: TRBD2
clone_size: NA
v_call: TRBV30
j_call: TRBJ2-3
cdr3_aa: CAWELAGGSDTQYF
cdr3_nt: TGTGCCTGGGAGCTAGCGGGAGGATCAGATACGCAGTATTTT

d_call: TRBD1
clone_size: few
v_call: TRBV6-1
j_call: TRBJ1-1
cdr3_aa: CASRDRAATEAFF
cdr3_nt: TGTGCCAGCAGAGACAGGGCGGCCACTGAAGCTTTCTTT

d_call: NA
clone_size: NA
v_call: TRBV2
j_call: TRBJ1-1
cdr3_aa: CAGEDRTRNTEAFF
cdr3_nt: TGTGCCGGCGAAGACAGAACGAGGAACACTGAAGCTTTCTTT

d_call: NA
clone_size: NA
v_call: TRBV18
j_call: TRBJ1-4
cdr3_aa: CASSPTGVGEKLFF
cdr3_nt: TGTGCCAGCTCCCCTACCGGGGTAGGCGAAAAACTGTTTTTT

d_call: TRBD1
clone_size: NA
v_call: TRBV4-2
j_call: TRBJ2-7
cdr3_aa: CASSPRTGDYEQYF
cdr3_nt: TGTGCCAGCAGCCCTAGGACAGGAGACTACGAGCAGTACTTC

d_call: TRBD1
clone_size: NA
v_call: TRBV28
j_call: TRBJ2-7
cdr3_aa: CASSSGQYYEQYF
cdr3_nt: TGTGCCAGCAGCTCGGGACAGTACTACGAGCAGTACTTC

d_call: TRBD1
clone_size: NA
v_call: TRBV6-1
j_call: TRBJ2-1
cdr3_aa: CASSEAWDREQFF
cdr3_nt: TGTGCCAGCAGTGAAGCTTGGGACAGGGAGCAGTTCTTC

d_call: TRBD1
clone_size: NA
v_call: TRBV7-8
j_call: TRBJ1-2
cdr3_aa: CASSLVLRGLPGTDYGYTF
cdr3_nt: TGTGCCAGCAGCTTAGTCCTGAGGGGGCTGCCTGGCACTGACTATGGCTACACCTTC